The 23 T cell receptor beta chains listed next were all sequenced from one sample in a study of blood T cells in healthy people across ages. PCR was performed a second time for roughly 7 to 11 cycles using a sample-barcoded 5' primer and a J-beta primer mix. TCRdb fed the 5' RACE reads into MiXCR, producing one record per CDR3 protein. Seen here are fewer than 2,000,000 distinct CDR3 sequences, roughly 32% observed once, and the top ten hold around 11%. The material sequenced was blood. These receptors all stem from a woman aged 30 to 39 in good health.

This clonotype was seen a few times. The chain carries TRBV9 and TRBJ1-1; D remains unclear. CDR3 size: 14 residues. Germline lookup yields CDR1 SGDLS and CDR2 YYNGEE. The V gene lost 0 bases and the J gene lost 1 base, with 7 bases spanning the gap. CDR3 bases: TGTGCCAGCAGCGTAGAGGGCGCGAACACTGAAGCTTTCTTT. Translated, it gives CASSVEGANTEAFF.

This clonotype showed up just a few times. The chain combines TRBV20-1 with TRBJ1-2; D may be TRBD1 (5 bases). The CDR3 contains 12 residues. Trimming left V 4 bases short and J 9 bases short, with 15 bases between. The germline CDR1 and CDR2 sequences are DFQATT and SNEGSKA (reference sequence). CDR3 nucleotide sequence: TGCAGTGCTACAGCCCCGGGGGGGAGCTACACCTTC. It codes for CSATAPGGSYTF.

The sample holds many counts of this clonotype. V and J are TRBV29-1 and TRBJ2-7; perhaps D is TRBD1 or TRBD2 (5 bases each). This CDR3 is built from 13 residues. Trimming stripped 6 bases from V and 7 bases from J, with 19 bases between. The germline V gene has CDR1 SQVTM and CDR2 ANQGSEA. The CDR3 region is CSVGGHQSGEQYF. The DNA of the CDR3 is TGCAGCGTCGGCGGACATCAAAGCGGTGAGCAGTACTTC.

Turning to this clonotype: A much larger clone lies one base from this, so it may be a read error. The rearrangement links TRBV29-1 to TRBJ1-1; D ambiguous. The CDR3 loop spans 14 amino acids. CDR1 SQVTM and CDR2 ANQGSEA come from the germline V gene. CDR3 sequence: CSVEAASWNAEAFF. CDR3 nucleotide sequence: TGCAGCGTTGAAGCAGCCTCGTGGAACGCTGAAGCTTTCTTT.

This clonotype was detected a few times. The genes are TRBV27 and TRBJ1-4; D gene ambiguous. This CDR3 has 13 amino acids. The ends were cut back, 1 base at V and 7 bases at J, with 7 bases in the middle. Germline CDR1 reads MNHEY; CDR2 reads SMNVEV (reference sequence). CDR3 loop: CASSLYGGEKLFF. Written as DNA, the CDR3 is TGTGCCAGCAGTTTATATGGAGGTGAAAAACTGTTTTTT. The full variable domain, rest sourced from reference TRBV27 and TRBJ1-4, is EAQVTQNPRYLITVTGKKLTVTCSQNMNHEYMSWYRQDPGLGLRQIYYSMNVEVTDKGDVPEGYKVSRKEKRNFPLILESPSPNQTSLYFCASSLYGGEKLFFGSGTQLSVL.

The chain recombines TRBV3-1 with TRBJ2-4; 7 positions match TRBD2. CDR3 length equals 14 residues. The V gene's germline CDR1 is LGHDT and CDR2 YNNKEL (reference sequence). The trim removed 5 bases at V and 5 bases at J, leaving 6 bases unmatched. In DNA form, the CDR3 reads TGTGCCAGCAGCTCTTCGACTAGCCAAAACATTCAGTACTTC. It is translated as CASSSSTSQNIQYF.

This clonotype was seen only a few times. This rearrangement joins TRBV6-1 to TRBJ2-1, with D unclear. CDR1 is MNHNS and CDR2 is SASEGT in the germline V gene. This CDR3 contains 12 residues. Trimming removed 4 bases from V and 6 bases from J, with 7 bases in between. This chain's CDR3 is CASSGQTNEQFF. DNA of the CDR3: TGTGCCAGCAGTGGGCAAACCAATGAGCAGTTCTTC.

This clonotype has more than one count but fewer than ten. The chain recombines TRBV6-2 or TRBV6-3 with TRBJ1-1; D gene uncertain. This CDR3 has 12 amino acids. Germline CDR1 is MNHEY and CDR2 is SVGEGT. V lost 4 bases and J lost 3, with 6 bases in between. For the CDR3, the DNA is TGTGCCAGCAGTTTTACAGACACTGAAGCTTTCTTT. Protein: CASSFTDTEAFF.

In its sample, this clonotype was seen a few times. This chain links TRBV7-9 with TRBJ2-3; no reliable D call. Trimming removed 8 bases from V and 2 bases from J, with 14 bases in between. Germline CDR1 is SEHNR and CDR2 is FQNEAQ (reference sequence). The CDR3 is 14 amino acids. The CDR3 DNA reads as TGTGCCAGCCTTACCGACACTGACACAGATACGCAGTATTTT. Amino acids: CASLTDTDTDTQYF.

The genes are TRBV7-9 and TRBJ1-2, with D perhaps matching TRBD1 (5 bases). CDR3 size: 15 residues. Germline assignment: CDR1 SEHNR and CDR2 FQNEAQ (reference sequence). Trimming stripped 3 bases from V and 4 bases from J, with 15 bases between. CDR3 nucleotides: TGTGCCAGCAGCTTCGCGGGACGGACATCCTATGGCTACACCTTC. Amino acid sequence: CASSFAGRTSYGYTF.

J is TRBJ2-2 and V is TRBV4-2, with 8 bases lining up with TRBD1. The CDR3 extends over 17 amino acids. CDR1 is LGHNA, CDR2 YNFKEQ, per germline. The V and J ends lost 1 base and 4 bases, in that order; junction bases with no gene match: 8. In DNA, the CDR3 is TGTGCCAGCAGCCAAGCCCATCGAGGACAGGGCACCGGGGAGCTGTTTTTT. This sequence encodes CASSQAHRGQGTGELFF.

In its sample, this clonotype was seen a few times. The chain recombines TRBV20-1 with TRBJ1-2; D uncertain. The CDR3 sequence is 13 residues long. Germline V CDR1 and CDR2: DFQATT, SNEGSKA (reference sequence). The ends were cut back, 2 bases at V and 4 bases at J, with 11 bases in the middle. The CDR3 nucleotides are TGCAGTGCTAGATCAAGGGCTGGCTATGGCTACACCTTC. The encoded protein is CSARSRAGYGYTF.

CDR3 protein: CASSQLGNGELFF. In nucleotides, the CDR3 is TGTGCCAGCAGCCAATTAGGCAACGGGGAGCTGTTTTTT. This rearrangement joins TRBV3-1 to TRBJ2-2; D gene ambiguous. The CDR3 consists of 13 residues. Germline V lookup: CDR1 LGHDT, CDR2 YNNKEL (reference sequence). The V end lost 2 bases, the J end lost 7 bases, and 8 bases lay between the germline ends. The complete variable domain, with remaining parts taken from reference TRBV3-1 and TRBJ2-2, reads DTAVSQTPKYLVTQMGNDKSIKCEQNLGHDTMYWYKQDSKKFLKIMFSYNNKELIINETVPNRFSPKSPDKAHLNLHINSLELGDSAVYFCASSQLGNGELFFGEGSRLTVL.

This clonotype was detected only a few times. V and J are TRBV7-9 and TRBJ1-2, with 9 positions matching TRBD1. The V gene's germline CDR1 is SEHNR and CDR2 FQNEAQ (reference sequence). This CDR3 comprises 18 residues. The V and J ends lost 3 bases and 2 bases, in that order; junction bases with no gene match: 13. Here the CDR3 DNA reads TGTGCCAGCAGCTTTCGCCGGGACAGGGAACTTTCGAACTATGGCTACACCTTC. Residues: CASSFRRDRELSNYGYTF.

Regarding this clonotype: It may be a read error: a sequence one base away is much more abundant. This chain connects TRBV3-1 to TRBJ2-5; TRBD1 might be the D (6 bases). The CDR3 runs to 16 residues. From germline, CDR1 is LGHDT and CDR2 YNNKEL (reference sequence). CDR3 region: CTSSQVGGGLQETQYF. The CDR3 DNA reads TGTACCAGCAGCCAAGTAGGTGGGGGCCTCCAAGAGACCCAGTACTTC.

Only a few counts were recorded for this clonotype. At one boundary the junction diverges from the germline segment, which might be a read error. The CDR3, as DNA: TGTGCCAGCAGCTCTCGACAGAACACAGATACGCAGTATTTT. This sequence encodes CASSSRQNTDTQYF. V gene TRBV5-1 combines with J gene TRBJ2-3, with a possible D match to TRBD1 (5 bases). Looked up from germline, CDR1 is SGHRS and CDR2 is YFSETQ. The CDR3 has 14 amino acids.

V usage is TRBV2 and J usage is TRBJ1-2; perhaps TRBD1 as D (5 bases). The germline V and J ends were trimmed by 2 bases and 7 bases, with 17 bases remaining between them. This CDR3 is 15 amino acids long. Germline V gene lookup returns CDR1 SNHLY and CDR2 FYNNEI. CDR3 nucleotide sequence: TGTGCCAGCAGTGAACCTGGGGGAGGTTTGGGTGGCTACACCTTC. Its translation: CASSEPGGGLGGYTF.

This clonotype was found many times. The J gene is TRBJ1-5, the V gene TRBV20-1; D is unresolved. CDR1 is DFQATT, CDR2 SNEGSKA, per germline (reference sequence). The CDR3 has 13 amino acids. V lost 5 bases and J lost 4, with 12 bases in between. This CDR3 reads CSALRQPNQPQHF. In DNA form, the CDR3 reads TGCAGTGCTCTCAGGCAGCCTAATCAGCCCCAGCATTTT.

This clonotype was counted only a few times. V and J are TRBV6-5 and TRBJ2-3, with 8 bases that match TRBD2. Germline V gene sequence: CDR1 MNHEY, CDR2 SVGAGI. This CDR3 spans 16 amino acids. The ends lost 4 bases at V and 3 bases at J; junction bases unmatched: 9. The CDR3 DNA is TGTGCCAGCAGTTGGGTAGCGGGGTTCGGTACAGATACGCAGTATTTT. Protein sequence: CASSWVAGFGTDTQYF.

This clonotype was found many times. The CDR3 spells CSAGLPGLAGEQYF. For the CDR3, the DNA is TGCAGTGCAGGACTTCCGGGACTAGCTGGCGAGCAGTACTTC. This chain joins TRBV20-1 and TRBJ2-7; 9 bases line up with TRBD2. The CDR3 spans 14 residues. The germline V gene has CDR1 DFQATT and CDR2 SNEGSKA (reference sequence). V shed 6 bases, J shed 6 bases, and the junction held 12 bases outside the gene matches.

The chain carries TRBV2 and TRBJ2-1; D is undetermined. Trimming cost V 8 bases and J 5 bases, with 13 bases left between them. The CDR3 spans 13 residues. The germline V gene encodes CDR1 SNHLY and CDR2 FYNNEI. CDR3 loop: CASDRNANNEQFF. CDR3 nucleotide sequence: TGTGCCAGCGACCGAAACGCCAACAATGAGCAGTTCTTC.

Here the CDR3 reads CASSLASSGQETQYF. The CDR3 region has the DNA TGTGCCAGCAGCTTAGCTTCGTCAGGGCAAGAGACCCAGTACTTC. This chain uses TRBV7-9 with TRBJ2-5, with D possibly TRBD1 on 5 matching bases. CDR3 length: 15 residues. With 0 bases removed from V and 2 bases from J, the gap between germline ends came to 10 bases. CDR1 and CDR2 from the germline V gene are SEHNR and FQNEAQ (reference sequence).

This clonotype was seen a handful of times. The rearrangement uses TRBV20-1 and TRBJ2-7; unclear D gene. Germline assignment: CDR1 DFQATT and CDR2 SNEGSKA (reference sequence). Trimming removed 1 base from V and 7 bases from J, with 11 bases in between. This CDR3 is 12 amino acids long. CDR3: CSARVSRWEQYF. The CDR3 nucleotides are TGCAGTGCTAGAGTCTCCAGATGGGAGCAGTACTTC.